Presented here are 9 T cell receptor beta chains from one specimen sequenced in a study of regulatory T cells in long-lasting Graves disease. Arm-PCR of CDR3 regions and iRepertoire HTBI primers were the basis on which TCR beta libraries were built. TCRdb reprocessed the multiplex PCR reads via MiXCR and lists one record per CDR3 protein. The profile shows approximately 470,000 distinct CDR3 sequences, around 16% of them singletons. Time point of the sample: newly diagnosed GD, antithyroid drugs for less than 3 months. Isolated PBMC RNA provided the starting material for the TCR library. This same sample was also part of a study on T cells in Graves' hyperthyroidism and ophthalmopathy.

The sequences come from peripheral blood mononuclear cells (PBMCs), collected at new diagnosis, from a patient treated with antithyroid drugs. The receptors stem from a man aged 40-49 years with Graves disease.

This clonotype came up many times. The CDR3 protein is CASSLRLGQGEQFF. CDR3 sequence (DNA): TGTGCCAGCAGTTTGAGGCTGGGTCAAGGGGAGCAGTTCTTC. The V gene is TRBV28, the J gene TRBJ2-1; no clear D gene. The V gene lost 3 bases and the J gene lost 10 bases, with 16 bases spanning the gap. The V gene's germline CDR1 is MDHEN and CDR2 SYDVKM. This CDR3 is built from 14 residues.

The V gene is TRBV5-1, the J gene TRBJ2-2; 10 nucleotides line up with TRBD2. Germline CDR1 and CDR2: SGHRS and YFSETQ. V lost 4 bases and J lost 2; bases outside the gene matches: 5. This CDR3 spans 16 amino acids. Here the CDR3 reads CASSPGLARNTGELFF. CDR3 DNA sequence: TGCGCCAGCAGCCCGGGACTAGCGCGTAACACCGGGGAGCTGTTTTTT.

There are a few counts of this clonotype. V and J are TRBV19 and TRBJ2-1, with 9 bases matching TRBD2. The J segment lost 0 bases and the V segment lost 1 base, leaving 4 bases of the junction unmatched. The CDR3 is 17 amino acids. Germline V gene data show CDR1 as LNHDA and CDR2 as SQIVND (reference sequence). As DNA, the CDR3 is TGTGCCAGTAGTATAGTCGATAGCGGGAGCTCCTACAATGAGCAGTTCTTC. Protein product: CASSIVDSGSSYNEQFF.

This clonotype was detected many times. Here the CDR3 reads CASSSRTGFYEQYF. The CDR3 DNA reads TGTGCCAGCAGTTCCCGGACAGGGTTCTACGAGCAGTACTTC. V is TRBV28 and J is TRBJ2-7, with 8 positions matching TRBD1. The V gene end was trimmed by 4 bases and the J gene end by 3 bases; junction bases not matched to a gene: 5. The CDR3 spans 14 residues. The germline gives CDR1 MDHEN, CDR2 SYDVKM.

The chain couples TRBV29-1 to TRBJ1-4; the D gene is possibly TRBD1 (5 bases). This CDR3 comprises 13 residues. The V gene's germline CDR1 is SQVTM and CDR2 ANQGSEA. Trimming stripped 3 bases from V and 7 bases from J, with 12 bases between. This CDR3 reads CSVELGDGEKLFF. In DNA, the CDR3 is TGCAGCGTTGAGCTAGGGGATGGTGAAAAACTGTTTTTT.

This clonotype was recorded at least ten times. The chain combines TRBV12-3 or TRBV12-4 with TRBJ1-4; TRBD1 matches 7 bases. The CDR3 consists of 13 residues. V lost 10 bases to trimming and J lost 8 bases; unmatched junction nucleotides: 10. CDR3 sequence reads: CATGGGDGEKLFF. The CDR3 DNA reads as TGTGCCACCGGAGGGGGCGATGGGGAAAAACTGTTTTTT.

The V call is TRBV3-1, the J call TRBJ2-5, with 11 bases lining up with TRBD2. With 0 bases clipped from V and 5 bases from J, the junction kept 11 bases outside the gene matches. From germline, CDR1 is LGHDT and CDR2 YNNKEL (reference sequence). The CDR3 extends over 18 amino acids. CDR3 region: CASSQETRLAGKLETQYF. For the CDR3, the DNA is TGTGCCAGCAGCCAAGAGACGCGACTAGCGGGAAAGTTGGAGACCCAGTACTTC.

In its sample, this clonotype was seen many times. V and J are TRBV12-3 or TRBV12-4 and TRBJ1-2, with a possible D match to TRBD1 (6 bases). The CDR3 is 13 amino acids. The V end was cut by 3 bases, the J end by 4 bases, with 9 bases between. The CDR3 sequence is CASSFGGGYGYTF. The CDR3, as DNA: TGTGCCAGCAGTTTCGGGGGCGGCTATGGCTACACCTTC.

This clonotype was seen repeatedly, ten times or more. The chain has TRBV11-2 and TRBJ2-4; D might be TRBD2 (5 bases). In germline, CDR1 is SGHAT, CDR2 FQNNGV. The CDR3 is made up of 15 amino acids. The V end was cut by 5 bases, the J end by 1 base, with 12 bases between. The CDR3 bases are TGTGCCAGCAGCCCCGCGGGTAGCGCCAAAAACATTCAGTACTTC. Translated: CASSPAGSAKNIQYF. The full variable domain, completed using reference TRBV11-2 and TRBJ2-4, is EAGVAQSPRYKIIEKRQSVAFWCNPISGHATLYWYQQILGQGPKLLIQFQNNGVVDDSQLPKDRFSAERLKGVDSTLKIQPAKLEDSAVYLCASSPAGSAKNIQYFGAGTRLSVL.